Below are 10 T cell receptor beta chains sequenced from a single sample in a study of tumor and adjacent non-tumor tissue in lung cancer. The library came from three nested PCR rounds adapted from ARM-PCR protocols. MiXCR, applied by TCRdb to the multiplex PCR reads, yields one record per CDR3 protein. In the table there are approximately 82,000 distinct CDR3 sequences, 76% of which are singletons. RNA was extracted from bulk tissue without any cell sorting. Distant lung tissue was collected more than 3 cm away from the tumor edge. Sequences were obtained from distant non-tumor lung tissue. These receptors originate from an older man with non-small cell lung cancer.

In regard to this clonotype: Likely a read error: the CDR3 ends without its conserved phenylalanine or tryptophan. The chain is built from TRBV28 and TRBJ1-1, with TRBD1 as a possible D gene (6 bases). Germline CDR1 is MDHEN and CDR2 is SYDVKM. The CDR3 consists of 13 residues. In DNA form, the CDR3 reads TGTACCAGTGGCCCACAGGGTAGGACTGAAGCTTTCTAT. This translates into CTSGPQGRTEAFY.

There are many counts of this clonotype. The chain links TRBV12-3 or TRBV12-4 to TRBJ1-6; D is perhaps TRBD1 (6 bases). This CDR3 is built from 14 residues. V was clipped by 2 bases and J by 13 bases, with 15 bases between them. CDR3 loop: CASSLWGAQSPLHF. CDR3 DNA sequence: TGTGCCAGCAGTTTATGGGGGGCGCAATCTCCCCTCCACTTT.

Comment on this clonotype: A read error may be the cause here, since a much bigger clone is one base away. This chain uses TRBV5-5 with TRBJ2-2, with TRBD1 as a possible D gene (6 bases). This CDR3 is 16 amino acids long. Trimming removed 2 bases from V and 0 bases from J, with 11 bases in between. Germline CDR1 SGHKS, CDR2 YYEKEE (reference sequence). In nucleotides, the CDR3 is TGTGCCAGCAGCTTCGAAACAGGGCCGAACACCGGGGAGCTGTTTTTT. Its protein is CASSFETGPNTGELFF.

For this clonotype: The conserved final phenylalanine or tryptophan is absent from the CDR3, which likely points to a read error. The chain employs TRBV11-2 and TRBJ2-2, with 7 bases that match TRBD1. The CDR3 runs 16 residues. The V gene's germline CDR1 is SGHAT and CDR2 FQNNGV. CDR3 coding DNA: TGTGCCAGCGGCTTAGTGGGAACAGGGGTTGACGGGGAGCTGTTTTTG. It codes for CASGLVGTGVDGELFL.

With respect to this clonotype: The conserved final phenylalanine or tryptophan is absent from the CDR3, which likely points to a read error. No DNA is shown, since the ends of the CDR3 on it are uncertain; the CDR3 is the one TCRdb lists. The gene calls are TRBV12-3 or TRBV12-4 and TRBJ1-6. 14 amino acids form the CDR3, both terminal residues included. The CDR3 here is CASTLGGFNSPLHI.

Concerning this clonotype: An end of the junction does not agree with germline; a read error may underlie this. V gene TRBV12-3 or TRBV12-4 combines with J gene TRBJ2-1; 8 bases are a match to TRBD2. The CDR3 is made up of 14 amino acids. The DNA of the CDR3 is TGTGCCATCAGTTTATCACGGGAGGGCAATGAGCAGTTTTTC. Its protein is CAISLSREGNEQFF.

The chain links TRBV11-2 to TRBJ2-7, with TRBD1 as a possible D gene (7 bases). The CDR3 contains 15 residues. Germline V gene sequence: CDR1 SGHAT, CDR2 FQNNGV. The ends were cut back, 7 bases at V and 4 bases at J, with 20 bases in the middle. CDR3 sequence (DNA): TGTGCCAGCACCTTCGATGGAGGGGGCAGGTACGAGCAGTACTTC. Its protein is CASTFDGGGRYEQYF. The entire variable domain, with the rest obtained from reference TRBV11-2 and TRBJ2-7, is as follows: EAGVAQSPRYKIIEKRQSVAFWCNPISGHATLYWYQQILGQGPKLLIQFQNNGVVDDSQLPKDRFSAERLKGVDSTLKIQPAKLEDSAVYLCASTFDGGGRYEQYFGPGTRLTVT.

A remark on this clonotype: The CDR3 carries no conserved terminal phenylalanine or tryptophan, so it likely arises from a read error. The V gene is TRBV11-2, the J gene TRBJ2-3, with 7 positions matching TRBD1. This CDR3 is built from 14 residues. CDR1 and CDR2 (germline): SGHAT, FQNNGV. The CDR3 protein is CASISQGFSDTQYV. In DNA, the CDR3 is TGTGCCAGCATCTCACAGGGGTTCTCAGATACACAGTATGTT.

On this clonotype itself: The junction differs from germline at one of its ends, possibly a read error. The chain is built from TRBV12-3 or TRBV12-4 and TRBJ2-7; D not certain. The CDR3 is made up of 14 amino acids. The CDR3 bases are TGTGCCAGCAATTTATCTGGGATTCGGTACGAGCAGCACTTC. Encoded protein: CASNLSGIRYEQHF.

On this clonotype itself: Compared with germline, one end of the junction differs, possibly owing to a read error. This rearrangement joins TRBV11-2 to TRBJ2-2, with 7 positions matching TRBD1. From germline, CDR1 is SGHAT and CDR2 FQNNGV. The CDR3 covers 16 residues. In DNA, the CDR3 is TGTGGCAGCAGGTTAGTGGGCACAGGGGTTGCCGGGGAGCTGTTTTTC. It translates to CGSRLVGTGVAGELFF.